A selection of T cell receptor beta chains follows, all from one sample in a study of blood T cell repertoires in COVID-19. Only in-frame clones appear in the TCRdb table, and some are missing; sequencing was by immunoSEQ multiplex PCR. The data show fewer than 30,000 clones, more than 65% seen once. The specimen was peripheral blood. The receptors here all came from a man aged 45-60 years with active or convalescent COVID-19. Each CDR3 is given with its conserved first and last residue. D genes are given only for firm matches. Part of the rows lack a size; the others show once, few, many or a class for expanded clones.

D	J	size	V	DNA	CDR3
TRBD1	TRBJ2-1	.	TRBV14	TGTGCCAGCAGCCAAGTACAGGGGGCATGGAATGAGCAGTTCTTC	CASSQVQGAWNEQFF
.	TRBJ2-7	.	TRBV24-1	TGTGCCACCAGTGATGCAGGGGAGAACTCCTACGAGCAGTACTTC	CATSDAGENSYEQYF
.	TRBJ2-3	.	TRBV5-1	TGCGCCAGCAGCTTGGCGTCAGCGGCAGATACGCAGTATTTT	CASSLASAADTQYF
.	TRBJ1-4	.	TRBV21-1	TGTGCCAGCAGCAAAGAGGACGGGGGGCTCCCTTCAACTAATGAAAAACTGTTTTTT	CASSKEDGGLPSTNEKLFF
TRBD1	TRBJ2-3	.	TRBV6-1	TGTGCCAGCAGTGATTCGATCAGGGGGTTAGGACACACACAAGCAGATACGCAGTATTTT	CASSDSIRGLGHTQADTQYF
.	TRBJ1-2	.	TRBV6-6	TGTGCCAGCAGAATAGCGGGGACGGTCAACTATGGCTACACCTTC	CASRIAGTVNYGYTF
TRBD1	TRBJ1-6	.	TRBV10-3	TGTGCCATCAGTGACAAGGGGGCGCAGGGTAATTCACCCCTCCACTTT	CAISDKGAQGNSPLHF
TRBD2	TRBJ2-1	few	TRBV5-4	TGTGCCAGCTCCACTCTAGCGGGAAAATACAATGAGCAGTTCTTC	CASSTLAGKYNEQFF
.	TRBJ1-1	.	TRBV30	TGTGCCTGGAGTCGGGGGGCTAACACTGAAGCTTTCTTT	CAWSRGANTEAFF
TRBD1	TRBJ1-1	.	TRBV19	TGTGCCAGTAGATCGGAATGGGGGACAGCTAACACTGAAGCTTTCTTT	CASRSEWGTANTEAFF
.	TRBJ1-5	.	TRBV28	TGTGCCAGCAGTCCCACAGGGCCCACTAGCAATCAGCCCCAGCATTTT	CASSPTGPTSNQPQHF
TRBD2	TRBJ2-5	.	TRBV5-4	TGTGCCAGCAGCTTACCGGGGGGGGCCAGGGAGACCCAGTACTTC	CASSLPGGARETQYF
.	TRBJ2-7	.	TRBV21-1	TGTGCCAGCAGCAAAAATTCGCCGGCAGGGCTAGGTCGCTACTACTACGAGCAGTACTTC	CASSKNSPAGLGRYYYEQYF
TRBD1	TRBJ2-5	.	TRBV27	TGTGCCAGCAGTCTCCTAGGGTCCAGGGGGCGCAGAGAGACCCAGTACTTC	CASSLLGSRGRRETQYF
.	TRBJ1-6	.	TRBV4-2	TGTGCCAGCAGCCAAAGTATCCAGGTCAATTCACCCCTCCACTTT	CASSQSIQVNSPLHF
.	TRBJ1-5	.	TRBV5-8	TGTGCCAGCAAATTTCAGTCGTATAGCAATCAGCCCCAGCATTTT	CASKFQSYSNQPQHF
TRBD1	TRBJ2-7	.	TRBV19	TGTGCCAGTAGTATCCCGGGACAGGGGGCGAGAGAGCAGTACTTC	CASSIPGQGAREQYF
TRBD2	TRBJ2-3	once	TRBV6-1	TGTGCCAGCAGTGAACTAGCGGGGGGGCCAGATACGCAGTATTTT	CASSELAGGPDTQYF
.	TRBJ2-2	.	TRBV2	TGTGCCAGCCTCCGGACTACTAACACCGGGGAGCTGTTTTTT	CASLRTTNTGELFF
TRBD2	TRBJ2-5	.	TRBV29-1	TGCAGCGTCGATGGGACTAGCGGGGCGGAGACCCAGTACTTC	CSVDGTSGAETQYF
.	TRBJ1-1	.	TRBV7-3	TGTGCCAGCAGCTCAGAAAGGGGGAACACTGAAGCTTTCTTT	CASSSERGNTEAFF
.	TRBJ1-1	few	TRBV9	TGTGCCAGCTCGGGGTTGAACACTGAAGCTTTCTTT	CASSGLNTEAFF
TRBD1	TRBJ1-2	.	TRBV27	TGTGCCAGCAGTCGGTCCTTGACAGGGGTCAATGGCTACACCTTC	CASSRSLTGVNGYTF
TRBD1	TRBJ1-4	.	TRBV3-1/TRBV3-2	TGTGCCAGCAGCCATGCCGGACAGGGATATGAAAAACTGTTTTTT	CASSHAGQGYEKLFF
TRBD1	TRBJ1-1	once	TRBV9	TGTGCCAGCAGCAGAAGCCGGGACAGGGGTGAGGAAGCTTTCTTT	CASSRSRDRGEEAFF
TRBD1	TRBJ1-5	.	TRBV6-5	TGTGCCAGCAGCCGGGACAGTCACAGCAATCAGCCCCAGCATTTT	CASSRDSHSNQPQHF
TRBD1	TRBJ2-1	.	TRBV7-9	TGTGCCAGCAGCTCGACAGGGTGGGATAATGAGCAGTTCTTC	CASSSTGWDNEQFF
.	TRBJ1-2	.	TRBV11-2	TGTGCCAGCAGCTTAGGCGGCGGGCCCTATGGCTACACCTTC	CASSLGGGPYGYTF
.	TRBJ1-1	.	TRBV6-5	TGTGCCAGCAGTTACTACGGGGGGGACACTGAAGCTTTCTTT	CASSYYGGDTEAFF
.	TRBJ1-5	.	TRBV28	TGTGCCAGCAGTCCCCCGCGGGTCAGTGGTCAGCCCCAGCATTTT	CASSPPRVSGQPQHF
TRBD2	TRBJ2-7	.	TRBV5-5	TGTGCCAGCAGCTTGGGCGGGAGCTCCTACGAGCAGTACTTC	CASSLGGSSYEQYF
.	TRBJ2-1	.	TRBV19	TGTGCCAGTAGGCCGACTAGTCGGAATGAGCAGTTCTTC	CASRPTSRNEQFF
TRBD1	TRBJ1-4	once	TRBV2	TGTGCCAGCAGTCCGGGACAGCGAAATGAAAAACTGTTTTTT	CASSPGQRNEKLFF
.	TRBJ1-5	.	TRBV4-2	TGTGCCGGCAATTTAGATTACAGAATCAGTCAGCCCCAGCATTTT	CAGNLDYRISQPQHF
.	TRBJ1-6	.	TRBV5-1	TGCGCCAGCAGCTTGGCCGGGGGGTATAATTCACCCCTCCACTTT	CASSLAGGYNSPLHF
TRBD1	TRBJ2-2	many	TRBV28	TGTGCCAGCAGTTCGCCGGGACAGGGGGCCGGGGAGCTGTTTTTT	CASSSPGQGAGELFF
TRBD1	TRBJ1-2	.	TRBV28	TGTGCCAGCGAGGACCGGGACAGGGGGGATGGCTACACCTTC	CASEDRDRGDGYTF
.	TRBJ2-7	once	TRBV12-5	TGTGCTAGTGGTTTTGGGAGCTACGAGCAGTACTTC	CASGFGSYEQYF
.	TRBJ1-6	.	TRBV4-1	TGCGCCAGCAGCTCGTCGCCAGGGGCCTATAATTCACCCCTCCACTTT	CASSSSPGAYNSPLHF
TRBD2	TRBJ2-2	.	TRBV10-3	TGTGCCATCAGTGTGCAACTAGCGGGGTACACCGGGGAGCTGTTTTTT	CAISVQLAGYTGELFF
.	TRBJ1-3	.	TRBV6-2/TRBV6-3	TGTGCCAGCAGTTACAATCGGGATTCCACCATATATTTT	CASSYNRDSTIYF
.	TRBJ1-2	.	TRBV7-2	TGTGCCAGCAGCTTAGCCCCCGTGGGGGGCTATGGCTACACCTTC	CASSLAPVGGYGYTF
.	TRBJ1-2	.	TRBV6-4	TGTGCCAGCAGCCCAGGGAATGGTTTTGGCTACACCTTC	CASSPGNGFGYTF